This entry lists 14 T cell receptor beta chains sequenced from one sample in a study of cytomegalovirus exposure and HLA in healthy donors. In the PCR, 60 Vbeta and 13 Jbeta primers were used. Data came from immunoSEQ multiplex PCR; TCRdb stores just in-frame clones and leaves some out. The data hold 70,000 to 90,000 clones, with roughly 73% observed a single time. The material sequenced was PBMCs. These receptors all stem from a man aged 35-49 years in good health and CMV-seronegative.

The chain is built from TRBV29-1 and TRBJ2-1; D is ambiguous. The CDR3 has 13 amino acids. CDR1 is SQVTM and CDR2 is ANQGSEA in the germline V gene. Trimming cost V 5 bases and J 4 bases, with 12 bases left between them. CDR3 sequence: CSVRRLEYNEQFF. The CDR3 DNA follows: TGCAGCGTTCGTAGACTGGAGTACAATGAGCAGTTCTTC.

The CDR3 protein is CASSVPGESHEQYF. Here the CDR3 DNA reads TGTGCCAGCAGTGTACCCGGGGAGTCCCACGAGCAGTACTTC. The chain recombines TRBV2 with TRBJ2-7, with D maybe TRBD2 (5 bases). The CDR3 loop spans 14 amino acids. V was cut by 4 bases and J by 5 bases, with 15 bases left in between. Germline CDR1 is SNHLY and CDR2 is FYNNEI.

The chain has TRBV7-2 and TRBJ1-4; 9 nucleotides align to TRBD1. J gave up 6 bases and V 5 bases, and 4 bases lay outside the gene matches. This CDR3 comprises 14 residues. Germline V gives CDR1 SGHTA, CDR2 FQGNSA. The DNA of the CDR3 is TGTGCCAGCAGCCCGGGACAGGGATATGAAAAACTGTTTTTT. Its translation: CASSPGQGYEKLFF.

In nucleotides, the CDR3 is TGTGCCAGCAGCGCCGGGGCGGGGGGAGCAAACTATGGCTACACCTTC. Amino acid sequence: CASSAGAGGANYGYTF. The chain carries TRBV9 and TRBJ1-2; D might be TRBD1 (5 bases). CDR1 and CDR2 (germline): SGDLS, YYNGEE. This CDR3 region has 16 residues. Trimming pared 3 bases from V and 2 bases from J, leaving 17 bases between.

DNA for the CDR3: TGTGCCAGACACCTAGCGGGGGGCCTTTGTACCTACGAGCAGTACTTC. This codes for CARHLAGGLCTYEQYF. This chain joins TRBV19 and TRBJ2-7, with 11 bases aligning to TRBD2. The CDR3 sequence is 16 residues long. Germline V gives CDR1 LNHDA, CDR2 SQIVND (reference sequence). Germline trimming cut 9 bases from V and 2 bases from J; bases unmatched to any gene: 12.

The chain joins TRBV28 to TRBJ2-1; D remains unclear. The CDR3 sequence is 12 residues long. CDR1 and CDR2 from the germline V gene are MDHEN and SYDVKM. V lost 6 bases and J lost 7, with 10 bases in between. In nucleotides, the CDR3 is TGTGCCAGCAGCATACTGCGGAATGAGCAGTTCTTC. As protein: CASSILRNEQFF.

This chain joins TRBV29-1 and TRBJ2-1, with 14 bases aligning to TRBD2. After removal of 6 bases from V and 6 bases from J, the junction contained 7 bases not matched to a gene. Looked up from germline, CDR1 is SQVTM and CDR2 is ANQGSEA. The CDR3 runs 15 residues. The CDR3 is CSVAGTSGSGNEQFF. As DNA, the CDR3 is TGCAGCGTAGCCGGGACTAGCGGGAGTGGCAATGAGCAGTTCTTC.

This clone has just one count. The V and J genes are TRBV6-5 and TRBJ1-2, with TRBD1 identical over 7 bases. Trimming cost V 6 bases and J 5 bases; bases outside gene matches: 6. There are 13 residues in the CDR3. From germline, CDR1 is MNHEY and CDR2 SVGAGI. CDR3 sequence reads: CASRLDRVYGYTF. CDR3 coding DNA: TGTGCCAGCAGACTCGACAGGGTTTATGGCTACACCTTC.

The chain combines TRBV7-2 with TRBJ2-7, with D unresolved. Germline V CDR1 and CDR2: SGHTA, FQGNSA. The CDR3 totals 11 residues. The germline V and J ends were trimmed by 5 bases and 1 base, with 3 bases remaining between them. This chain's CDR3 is CASSPSYEQYF. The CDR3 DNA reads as TGTGCCAGCAGCCCATCCTACGAGCAGTACTTC.

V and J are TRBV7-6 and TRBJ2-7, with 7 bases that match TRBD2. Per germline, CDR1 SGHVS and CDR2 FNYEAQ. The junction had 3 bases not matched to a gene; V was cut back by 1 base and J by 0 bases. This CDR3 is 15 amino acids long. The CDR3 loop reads CASSLEASGSYEQYF. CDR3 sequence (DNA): TGTGCCAGCAGCTTAGAAGCTAGCGGCTCCTACGAGCAGTACTTC.

The CDR3 is CAWSVQWTAEKLFF. The CDR3 nucleotides are TGTGCCTGGAGTGTACAGTGGACAGCTGAAAAACTGTTTTTT. The chain joins TRBV30 to TRBJ1-4, with D possibly TRBD1 on 6 matching bases. Germline lookup yields CDR1 GTSNPN and CDR2 SVGIG (reference sequence). This CDR3 has 14 amino acids. The V end was cut by 0 bases, the J end by 7 bases, with 12 bases between.

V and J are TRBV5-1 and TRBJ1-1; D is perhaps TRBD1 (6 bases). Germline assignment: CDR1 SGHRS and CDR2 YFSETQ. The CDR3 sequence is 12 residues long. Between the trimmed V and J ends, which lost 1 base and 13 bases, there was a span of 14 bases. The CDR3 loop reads CASSLYGGRYFF. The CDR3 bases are TGCGCCAGCAGCTTGTATGGGGGCCGCTATTTCTTT.

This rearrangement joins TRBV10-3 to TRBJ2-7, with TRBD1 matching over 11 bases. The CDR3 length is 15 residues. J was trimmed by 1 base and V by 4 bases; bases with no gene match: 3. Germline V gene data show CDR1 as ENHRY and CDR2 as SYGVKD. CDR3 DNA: TGTGCCATCAGTGGGGGACAGGGGGAATCCTACGAGCAGTACTTC. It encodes CAISGGQGESYEQYF.

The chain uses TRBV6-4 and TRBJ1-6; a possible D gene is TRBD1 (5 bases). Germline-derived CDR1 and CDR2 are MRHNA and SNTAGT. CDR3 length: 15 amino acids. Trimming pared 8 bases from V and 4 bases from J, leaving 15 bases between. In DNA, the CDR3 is TGTGCCAGCTCCGCGGGGGATTTGTATAATTCACCCCTCCACTTT. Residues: CASSAGDLYNSPLHF.